This T cell receptor (beta chain) was retrieved from a study of blood T cells in healthy people across ages. Sample-barcoded 5' priming and a J-beta primer mix drove a second PCR of 7 to 11 cycles. TCRdb processed the 5' RACE reads anew with MiXCR; each CDR3 protein has one entry. The data contain about 680,000 distinct CDR3 sequences, 49% of them singletons. The length of the CDR3 is 14 residues. Trimming took 3 bases from V and 6 from J; bases not matched to a gene: 7. Per germline, CDR1 DFQATT and CDR2 SNEGSKA (reference sequence). The clonotype comes from an older woman in good health. The specimen was blood. The genes are TRBV20-1 and TRBJ2-5; 10 bases align to TRBD2. In DNA form, the CDR3 reads TGCAGTGCTAGCGCCGGACTAGCGGCGAAGACCCAGTACTTC. Protein product: CSASAGLAAKTQYF.